Each of the 18 T cell receptor beta chains below was sequenced from the same sample in a study of blood T cells in healthy people across ages. A sample-barcoded 5' primer and a J-beta primer mix were used in a second PCR of roughly 6 to 11 cycles. TCRdb used MiXCR to reprocess the 5' RACE reads, holding one entry per CDR3 protein. The sample shows approximately 820,000 distinct CDR3 sequences, approximately 44% of them seen only once. The sample was blood. The receptors originated from a man aged 55 to 70 in good health.

V is TRBV20-1 and J is TRBJ1-2; perhaps TRBD1 as D (5 bases). Trimming removed 2 bases from V and 3 bases from J, with 16 bases in between. CDR3 length equals 15 residues. Per germline, CDR1 DFQATT and CDR2 SNEGSKA (reference sequence). CDR3 loop: CSARSTGQGDYGYTF. Here the CDR3 DNA reads TGCAGTGCTAGATCTACAGGACAAGGGGACTATGGCTACACCTTC.

The rearrangement joins TRBV6-2 or TRBV6-3 to TRBJ2-2, with D possibly TRBD1 on 5 matching bases. This CDR3 has 15 residues. Trimming left V 7 bases short and J 4 bases short, with 16 bases between. CDR1 is MNHEY and CDR2 is SVGEGT in the germline V gene. DNA of the CDR3: TGTGCCAGCATCGGCCCGTGGACAACCACCGGGGAGCTGTTTTTT. Translated: CASIGPWTTTGELFF.

The CDR3 DNA sequence: TGCGCCAGCAGCTTCGGGGGAATAGGAGTAAATGAGCAGTTCTTC. Its protein is CASSFGGIGVNEQFF. The rearrangement joins TRBV5-1 to TRBJ2-1; the D gene is possibly TRBD2 (6 bases). The CDR3 has 15 amino acids. V dropped 2 bases and J dropped 7 bases, with 16 bases sitting between them. CDR1 and CDR2 from the germline V gene are SGHRS and YFSETQ.

The V and J genes are TRBV28 and TRBJ1-5; 7 bases align to TRBD1. Trimming removed 6 bases from V and 1 base from J; junction bases left unmatched: 6. CDR1 is MDHEN, CDR2 SYDVKM, per germline. CDR3 length: 15 residues. The CDR3 region is CASREGGLSNQPQHF. The CDR3 bases are TGTGCCAGCAGAGAAGGGGGCCTCAGCAATCAGCCCCAGCATTTT. The whole variable domain, filled in from reference TRBV28 and TRBJ1-5, reads DVKVTQSSRYLVKRTGEKVFLECVQDMDHENMFWYRQDPGLGLRLIYFSYDVKMKEKGDIPEGYSVSREKKERFSLILESASTNQTSMYLCASREGGLSNQPQHFGDGTRLSIL.

There are a few counts of this clonotype. V gene TRBV5-1 combines with J gene TRBJ2-1; D is tentatively TRBD1 or TRBD2 (5 bases each). Between the trimmed V and J ends, which lost 6 bases and 7 bases, there was a span of 14 bases. Germline V CDR1 and CDR2: SGHRS, YFSETQ. The CDR3 runs 13 residues. The CDR3 nucleotides are TGCGCCAGCACTCCCGACAGAGGGAATGAGCAGTTCTTC. Translated, it gives CASTPDRGNEQFF.

A few counts support this clonotype. This chain uses TRBV7-2 with TRBJ2-5, with 9 bases aligning to TRBD1. V trimming: 5 bases; J trimming: 11 bases; junction bases outside the gene matches: 18. This CDR3 is built from 16 residues. The germline CDR1 and CDR2 sequences are SGHTA and FQGNSA. CDR3 in amino acids: CASSRPRDRDYNEQYF. The CDR3 nucleotides are TGTGCCAGCAGCCGCCCCCGGGACAGGGATTACAATGAGCAGTACTTC.

The J gene is TRBJ2-4, the V gene TRBV9, with D unresolved. The end of the DNA aligns better with TRBJ2-7, so the J call may be wrong. CDR1 SGDLS and CDR2 YYNGEE come from the germline V gene. The CDR3 extends over 13 amino acids. CDR3 in DNA: TGTGCCAGCAGCGTAGGGAACGGCTACGAGCAGTACTTC. Translated: CASSVGNGYEQYF.

This clonotype has ten or more counts. This chain uses TRBV7-2 with TRBJ2-5, with 7 bases lining up with TRBD2. The length of the CDR3 is 13 residues. The V and J ends lost 4 bases and 5 bases, in that order; junction bases with no gene match: 4. Looked up from germline, CDR1 is SGHTA and CDR2 is FQGNSA. The CDR3 region has the DNA TGTGCCAGCAGCTCGACTAGCTTGGAGACCCAGTACTTC. It translates to CASSSTSLETQYF.

The chain is built from TRBV2 and TRBJ2-6; D call uncertain. Trimming took off 8 bases at V and 7 bases at J, with 12 bases between the two ends. This CDR3 spans 13 amino acids. Germline CDR1 SNHLY, CDR2 FYNNEI. As DNA, the CDR3 is TGTGCCAGCGAACCGGGTAGTGCCAACGTCCTGACTTTC. Its protein is CASEPGSANVLTF.

This clonotype was seen more than once but under ten times. The V gene is TRBV27, the J gene TRBJ1-2; D possibly corresponds to TRBD1 (6 bases). There are 17 residues in the CDR3. CDR1 and CDR2 (germline): MNHEY, SMNVEV (reference sequence). With 0 bases removed from V and 2 bases from J, the gap between germline ends came to 16 bases. The CDR3 DNA sequence: TGTGCCAGCAGTTTATCTCCCCAAGGGGGTGTCAACTATGGCTACACCTTC. It codes for CASSLSPQGGVNYGYTF.

The J gene is TRBJ2-7, the V gene TRBV6-1; D possibly matches TRBD1 or TRBD2 (5 bases each). This CDR3 has 16 amino acids. Germline values: CDR1 MNHNS, CDR2 SASEGT. V was pared by 7 bases and J by 5 bases, with 24 bases between. The CDR3 sequence is CASIGPGTQGHHEQYF. Written as DNA, the CDR3 is TGTGCCAGCATCGGTCCCGGGACCCAGGGTCACCACGAGCAGTACTTC.

The chain has TRBV12-3 or TRBV12-4 and TRBJ2-1; D gene uncertain. This CDR3 has 15 amino acids. V lost 6 bases and J lost 0, with 12 bases in between. DNA of the CDR3: TGTGCCAGCAGCCGCTATTCCAGCTCCTACAATGAGCAGTTCTTC. As protein: CASSRYSSSYNEQFF.

CDR3 DNA: TGTGCCAGCAGGTTAGGGGATCACACTGAAGCTTTCTTT. Encoded protein: CASRLGDHTEAFF. The chain employs TRBV6-1 and TRBJ1-1; D is possibly TRBD1 (5 bases). Germline CDR1 MNHNS, CDR2 SASEGT. There are 13 residues in the CDR3. Trimming removed 6 bases from V and 3 bases from J, with 11 bases in between.

Concerning this clonotype itself: One end of the junction does not line up with germline, which may come from a read error. The V call is TRBV25-1, the J call TRBJ2-1, with D unresolved. Germline CDR1 reads MGHDK; CDR2 reads SYGVNS. CDR3 length: 15 residues. In nucleotides, the CDR3 is TGTGCCAGCAGTGAGTCTCTTGGTGGTTACAGTGAGCAGTTCTTC. Amino acids: CASSESLGGYSEQFF.

This clonotype has only a few counts. The chain has TRBV11-1 and TRBJ2-1; TRBD2 might be the D (5 bases). V shed 1 base and J shed 6 bases, with 22 bases lying between them. The CDR3 runs 18 residues. In germline, CDR1 is SGHAT, CDR2 FQDESV (reference sequence). The CDR3 region has the DNA TGTGCCAGCAGCTTAGTAGGAGAGGGTGTCCACCCCCTCAATGAGCAGTTCTTC. Protein sequence: CASSLVGEGVHPLNEQFF. Complete variable domain (other parts from reference TRBV11-1 and TRBJ2-1): EAEVAQSPRYKITEKSQAVAFWCDPISGHATLYWYRQILGQGPELLVQFQDESVVDDSQLPKDRFSAERLKGVDSTLKIQPAELGDSAMYLCASSLVGEGVHPLNEQFFGPGTRLTVL.

The chain links TRBV5-1 to TRBJ1-6; D uncertain. This CDR3 is built from 12 residues. The V end lost 0 bases, the J end lost 16 bases, and 11 bases lay between the germline ends. From germline, CDR1 is SGHRS and CDR2 YFSETQ. The CDR3 protein is CASSLESVPLHF. Here the CDR3 DNA reads TGCGCCAGCAGCTTGGAGTCAGTCCCTCTCCACTTT.

This clonotype was observed many times. The chain joins TRBV28 to TRBJ2-7; 8 nucleotides match TRBD1. The CDR3 extends over 15 amino acids. Germline assignment: CDR1 MDHEN and CDR2 SYDVKM. Trimming took 4 bases from V and 2 from J; bases not matched to a gene: 7. CDR3 in amino acids: CASSSTGTGAYEQYF. The CDR3 region has the DNA TGTGCCAGCAGTTCAACCGGGACAGGCGCCTACGAGCAGTACTTC. The full variable domain, in which reference TRBV28 and TRBJ2-7 provide the parts outside the CDR3, is DVKVTQSSRYLVKRTGEKVFLECVQDMDHENMFWYRQDPGLGLRLIYFSYDVKMKEKGDIPEGYSVSREKKERFSLILESASTNQTSMYLCASSSTGTGAYEQYFGPGTRLTVT.

The chain has TRBV27 and TRBJ2-5; TRBD1 matches at 8 bases. With the DNA end fitting TRBJ2-7 better, the J assignment may be wrong. The CDR3 sequence is 15 residues long. Germline V CDR1 and CDR2: MNHEY, SMNVEV (reference sequence). The CDR3 is CASRLAGGLEDEQYF. As DNA, the CDR3 is TGTGCCAGCAGACTGGCAGGGGGCCTCGAGGACGAGCAGTACTTC.